These 7 T cell receptor beta chains originate from one sample sequenced in a study of T cell clones after liver transplantation. Profiling relied on immunoSEQ multiplex PCR, and the TCRdb table lists in-frame clones only, not all of them. Of 98,000 or so clones in the sample, 80% to 85% were seen once. The starting material was CD4+ T cells from blood, obtained before liver transplant. All receptors come from a human donor who received a liver transplant.

The chain employs TRBV14 and TRBJ1-1; D not certain. The CDR3 contains 15 residues. The germline V gene encodes CDR1 SGHDN and CDR2 FVKESK. V shed 1 base and J shed 1 base, with 10 bases lying between them. For the CDR3, the DNA is TGTGCCAGCAGCCAAGGTGTACACAGGAACACTGAAGCTTTCTTT. It codes for CASSQGVHRNTEAFF. The full variable domain, its missing parts supplied by reference TRBV14 and TRBJ1-1, is EAGVTQFPSHSVIEKGQTVTLRCDPISGHDNLYWYRRVMGKEIKFLLHFVKESKQDESGMPNNRFLAERTGGTYSTLKVQPAELEDSGVYFCASSQGVHRNTEAFFGQGTRLTVV.

DNA of the CDR3: TGTGCCAGCAGTGAAGGAGGCTTCTCTGGGGCCAACGTCCTGACTTTC. Translating it yields CASSEGGFSGANVLTF. The V and J genes are TRBV6-1 and TRBJ2-6; D gene unclear. The V gene lost 1 base and the J gene lost 0 bases, with 7 bases spanning the gap. The CDR3 length is 16 residues. Per the germline V gene, CDR1 is MNHNS and CDR2 is SASEGT.

This clone turned up a few times. This chain joins TRBV30 and TRBJ2-3; D call uncertain. Germline CDR1 GTSNPN, CDR2 SVGIG (reference sequence). The CDR3 runs 13 residues. Between the trimmed V and J ends, which lost 0 bases and 5 bases, there was a span of 9 bases. The CDR3 DNA follows: TGTGCCTGGAGTGTAAGGGCCGGAGATACGCAGTATTTT. As protein: CAWSVRAGDTQYF.

The CDR3: CASSLEGGYNEKLFF. The CDR3 coding sequence is TGTGCCAGCAGCTTAGAAGGCGGATATAATGAAAAACTGTTTTTT. The chain joins TRBV7-9 to TRBJ1-4; D ambiguous. Germline V gene lookup returns CDR1 SEHNR and CDR2 FQNEAQ (reference sequence). This CDR3 is 15 amino acids long. The germline V and J ends were trimmed by 1 base and 4 bases, with 10 bases remaining between them.

The rearrangement joins TRBV20-1 to TRBJ2-1; D is ambiguous. The V and J ends lost 7 bases and 9 bases respectively, with 13 bases between them. The CDR3 runs 11 residues. Germline CDR1 is DFQATT and CDR2 is SNEGSKA (reference sequence). The CDR3 sequence: CSVGSSREQFF. The CDR3, as DNA: TGCAGTGTGGGTTCCTCGCGTGAGCAGTTCTTC.

V and J are TRBV29-1 and TRBJ2-5, with a weak D call TRBD2 (5 bases). This CDR3 contains 15 residues. CDR1 and CDR2 from the germline V gene are SQVTM and ANQGSEA. The germline V and J ends were trimmed by 5 bases and 5 bases, with 21 bases remaining between them. The CDR3, as DNA: TGCAGCGTTTCTATATGGACCAGTGAGGGTGAGACCCAGTACTTC. This gives the protein CSVSIWTSEGETQYF.

The chain carries TRBV18 and TRBJ2-4; D is perhaps TRBD2 (7 bases). V was trimmed by 1 base and J by 7 bases, leaving 14 bases between them. The germline gives CDR1 KGHSH, CDR2 LQKENI. This CDR3 is built from 15 residues. The CDR3 protein is CASSPLTQGGNIQYF. For the CDR3, the DNA is TGTGCCAGCTCACCACTCACACAGGGAGGGAACATTCAGTACTTC.